This T cell receptor beta chain was documented in a study of shared clonotypes between healthy human individuals. The deep-level immunoSEQ assay was used. Genomic DNA (from each subset) was split evenly across several immunoSEQ plates. Repertoires were generated with immunoSEQ multiplex PCR, while TCRdb's copy carries only in-frame clones and drops some. This table has 400,000 to 600,000 clones, more than 75% appearing once. Every one of the donors was a Caucasian adult that lived in Nashville, Tennessee. Without sorting, samples used tens of millions of PBMCs for genomic DNA. V was cut by 3 bases and J by 0 bases, with 4 bases left in between. CDR3 size: 13 residues. Germline V gene sequence: CDR1 KGHSH, CDR2 LQKENI. A remark on this clone: The identical CDR3 is also encoded by other nucleotide sequences in the sample.

The chain couples TRBV18 to TRBJ2-3; D uncertain. The source is a woman aged 40 to 50 in good health. Some clones in this sample may be carry-over from other donors' samples. Sequencing was carried out using PBMCs. CDR3 loop: CASSPGSTDTQYF. CDR3 DNA sequence: TGTGCCAGCTCACCTGGCAGCACAGATACGCAGTATTTT.